This TCR beta chain appears in the sequencing data of a study of immune evolution from preneoplasia to lung adenocarcinoma. The overall study: HLA loss of heterozygosity: 5.5% to 8.5% AIS, about 15% MIA, approximately 35% ADC, none AAH.

Assay used: immunoSEQ multiplex PCR; TCRdb lists only in-frame clones, some missing. The table has about 11,000 clones, 80% to 90% seen once; the top ten hold roughly 3%. H&E slides confirmed each diagnosis, reviewed by two pathologists independently. Findings and caveats of the study: Normal lung had the highest top T cell clone frequencies. Highest clonality occurred in KRAS-mutant, not EGFR-mutant or double wild-type, nodules.

The table lists this clone with a count of one. Its antigen is as yet unknown. Germline V gene data show CDR1 as MDHEN and CDR2 as SYDVKM. This CDR3 contains 14 residues. V dropped 7 bases and J dropped 2 bases, with 14 bases sitting between them. V usage is TRBV28 and J usage is TRBJ1-2; D might be TRBD1 (5 bases). The specimen sequenced was FFPE minimally invasive lung adenocarcinoma tissue. This receptor was obtained from a person aged 65-85 years with lung adenocarcinoma. CDR3 region: CASIRRGNNYGYTF. DNA for the CDR3: TGTGCCAGCATCCGACGGGGGAACAACTATGGCTACACCTTC.